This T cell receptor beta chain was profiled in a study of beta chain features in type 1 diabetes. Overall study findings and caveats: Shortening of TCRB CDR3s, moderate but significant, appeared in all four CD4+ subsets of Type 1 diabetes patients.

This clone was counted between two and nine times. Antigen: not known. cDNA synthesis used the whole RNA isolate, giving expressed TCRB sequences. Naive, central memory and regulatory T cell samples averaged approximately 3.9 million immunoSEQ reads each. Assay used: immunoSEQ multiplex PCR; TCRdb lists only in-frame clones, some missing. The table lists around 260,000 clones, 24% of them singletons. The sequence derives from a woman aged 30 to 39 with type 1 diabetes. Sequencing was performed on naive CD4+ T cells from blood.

The CDR3 DNA reads as TGCGCCAGCAGCCAAGATCGGGCCAGGGTCGGCGAGCAGTACTTC. This gives the protein CASSQDRARVGEQYF. V usage is TRBV4-1 and J usage is TRBJ2-7, with D possibly TRBD1 on 5 matching bases. With 0 bases removed from V and 6 bases from J, the gap between germline ends came to 15 bases. This CDR3 is built from 15 residues. CDR1 and CDR2 from the germline V gene are MGHRA and YSYEKL.